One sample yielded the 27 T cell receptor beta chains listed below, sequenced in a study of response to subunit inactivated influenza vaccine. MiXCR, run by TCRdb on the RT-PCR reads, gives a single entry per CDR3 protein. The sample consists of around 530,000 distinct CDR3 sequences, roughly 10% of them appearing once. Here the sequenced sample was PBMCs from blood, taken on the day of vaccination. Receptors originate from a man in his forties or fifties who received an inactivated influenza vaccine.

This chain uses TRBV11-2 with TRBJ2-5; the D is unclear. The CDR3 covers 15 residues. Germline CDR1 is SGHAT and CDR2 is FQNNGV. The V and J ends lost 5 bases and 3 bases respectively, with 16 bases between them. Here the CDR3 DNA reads TGTGCCAGCAGCGACATTCTAAGGGCGGAAGAGACCCAGTACTTC. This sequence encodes CASSDILRAEETQYF. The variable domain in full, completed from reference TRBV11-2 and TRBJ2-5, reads EAGVAQSPRYKIIEKRQSVAFWCNPISGHATLYWYQQILGQGPKLLIQFQNNGVVDDSQLPKDRFSAERLKGVDSTLKIQPAKLEDSAVYLCASSDILRAEETQYFGPGTRLLVL.

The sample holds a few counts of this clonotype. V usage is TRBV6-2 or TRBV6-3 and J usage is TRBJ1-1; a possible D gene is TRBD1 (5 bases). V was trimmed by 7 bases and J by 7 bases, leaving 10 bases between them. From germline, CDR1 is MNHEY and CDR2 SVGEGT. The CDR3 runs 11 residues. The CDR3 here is CASTGLGEAFF. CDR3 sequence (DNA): TGTGCCAGCACAGGGTTGGGTGAAGCTTTCTTT.

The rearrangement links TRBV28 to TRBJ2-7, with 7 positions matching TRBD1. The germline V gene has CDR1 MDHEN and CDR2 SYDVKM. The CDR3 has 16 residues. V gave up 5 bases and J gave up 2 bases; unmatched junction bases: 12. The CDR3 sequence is CASSPSGTASAYEQYF. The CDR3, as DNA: TGTGCCAGCAGTCCTTCCGGGACAGCGTCGGCCTACGAGCAGTACTTC.

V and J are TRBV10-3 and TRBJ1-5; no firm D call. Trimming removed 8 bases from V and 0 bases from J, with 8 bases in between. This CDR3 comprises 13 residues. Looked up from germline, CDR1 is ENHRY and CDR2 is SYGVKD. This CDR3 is CAIAQSSNQPQHF. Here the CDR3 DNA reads TGTGCCATCGCACAGAGTAGCAATCAGCCCCAGCATTTT.

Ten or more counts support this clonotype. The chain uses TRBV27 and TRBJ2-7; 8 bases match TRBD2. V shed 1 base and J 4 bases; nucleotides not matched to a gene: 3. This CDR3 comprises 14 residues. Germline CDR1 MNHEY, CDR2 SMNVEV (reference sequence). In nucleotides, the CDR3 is TGTGCCAGCAGTTTATGGAGCGGGGGTTACGAGCAGTACTTC. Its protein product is CASSLWSGGYEQYF.

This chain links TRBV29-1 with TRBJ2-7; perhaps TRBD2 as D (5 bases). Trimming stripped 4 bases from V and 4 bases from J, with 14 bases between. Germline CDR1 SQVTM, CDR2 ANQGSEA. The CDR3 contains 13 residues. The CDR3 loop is CSVGVGISYEQYF. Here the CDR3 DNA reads TGCAGCGTTGGTGTCGGGATATCTTACGAGCAGTACTTC.

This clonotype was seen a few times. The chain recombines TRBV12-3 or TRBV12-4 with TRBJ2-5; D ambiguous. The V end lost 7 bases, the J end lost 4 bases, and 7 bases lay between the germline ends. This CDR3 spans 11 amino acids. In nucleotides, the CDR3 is TGTGCCAGCACCTCTGCAGAGACCCAGTACTTC. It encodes CASTSAETQYF.

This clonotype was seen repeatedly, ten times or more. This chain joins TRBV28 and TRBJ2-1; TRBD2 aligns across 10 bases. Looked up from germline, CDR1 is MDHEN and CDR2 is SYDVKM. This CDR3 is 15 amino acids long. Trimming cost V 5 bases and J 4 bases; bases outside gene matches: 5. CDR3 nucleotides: TGTGCCAGCAGTCCCAGCGGGAGGGGGTACAATGAGCAGTTCTTC. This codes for CASSPSGRGYNEQFF.

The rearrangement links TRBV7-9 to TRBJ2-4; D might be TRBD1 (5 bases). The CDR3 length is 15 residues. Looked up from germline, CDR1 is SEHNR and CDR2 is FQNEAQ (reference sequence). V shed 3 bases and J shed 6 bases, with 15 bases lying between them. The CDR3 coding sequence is TGTGCCAGCAGCTTCGGTGGCCAGGGTTCAAACATTCAGTACTTC. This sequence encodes CASSFGGQGSNIQYF. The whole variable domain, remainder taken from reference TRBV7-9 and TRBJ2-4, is DTGVSQNPRHKITKRGQNVTFRCDPISEHNRLYWYRQTLGQGPEFLTYFQNEAQLEKSRLLSDRFSAERPKGSFSTLEIQRTEQGDSAMYLCASSFGGQGSNIQYFGAGTRLSVL.

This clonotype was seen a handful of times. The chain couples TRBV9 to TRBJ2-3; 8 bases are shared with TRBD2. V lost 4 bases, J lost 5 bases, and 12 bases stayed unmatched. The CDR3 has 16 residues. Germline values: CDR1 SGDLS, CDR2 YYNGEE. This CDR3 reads CASSPRIAGTQDTQYF. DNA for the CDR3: TGTGCCAGCAGCCCCCGTATAGCGGGGACGCAAGATACGCAGTATTTT.

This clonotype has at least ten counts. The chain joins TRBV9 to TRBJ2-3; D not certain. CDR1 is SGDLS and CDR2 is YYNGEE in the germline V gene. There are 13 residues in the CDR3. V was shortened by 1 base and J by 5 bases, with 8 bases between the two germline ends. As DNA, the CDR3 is TGTGCCAGCAGCGTACTAGTGCAAGATACGCAGTATTTT. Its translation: CASSVLVQDTQYF.

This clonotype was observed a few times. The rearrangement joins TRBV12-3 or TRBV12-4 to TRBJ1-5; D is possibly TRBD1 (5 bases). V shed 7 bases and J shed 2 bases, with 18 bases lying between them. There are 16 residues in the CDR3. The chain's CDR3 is CASILEQVRGNQPQHF. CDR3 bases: TGTGCCAGCATCCTCGAACAGGTTCGGGGCAATCAGCCCCAGCATTTT.

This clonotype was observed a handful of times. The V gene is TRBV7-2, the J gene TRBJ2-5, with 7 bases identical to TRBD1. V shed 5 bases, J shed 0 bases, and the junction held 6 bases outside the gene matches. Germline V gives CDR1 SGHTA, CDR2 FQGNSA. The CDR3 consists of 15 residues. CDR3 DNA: TGTGCCAGCAGCCCCCGGGACAGCAACCAAGAGACCCAGTACTTC. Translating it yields CASSPRDSNQETQYF.

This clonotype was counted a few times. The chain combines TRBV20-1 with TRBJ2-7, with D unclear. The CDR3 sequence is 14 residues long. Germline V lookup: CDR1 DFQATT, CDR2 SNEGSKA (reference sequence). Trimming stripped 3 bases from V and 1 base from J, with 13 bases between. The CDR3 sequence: CSASSTGRSYEQYF. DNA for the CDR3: TGCAGTGCTAGCAGTACGGGCCGGTCCTACGAGCAGTACTTC.

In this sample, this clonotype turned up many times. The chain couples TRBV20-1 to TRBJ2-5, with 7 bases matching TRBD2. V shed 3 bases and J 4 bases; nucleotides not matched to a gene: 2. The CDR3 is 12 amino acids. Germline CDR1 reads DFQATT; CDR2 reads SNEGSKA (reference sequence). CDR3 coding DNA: TGCAGTGCTAGCGGGGAGGGAGAGACCCAGTACTTC. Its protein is CSASGEGETQYF.

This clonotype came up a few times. The CDR3 sequence is CASSQAGRGTQYF. CDR3 nucleotide sequence: TGTGCCAGCAGCCAAGCGGGAAGGGGTACGCAGTATTTT. The chain is built from TRBV3-1 and TRBJ2-3, with D possibly being TRBD1 or TRBD2 (5 bases each). V was clipped by 1 base and J by 8 bases, with 10 bases between them. This CDR3 region has 13 residues. The V gene's germline CDR1 is LGHDT and CDR2 YNNKEL (reference sequence).

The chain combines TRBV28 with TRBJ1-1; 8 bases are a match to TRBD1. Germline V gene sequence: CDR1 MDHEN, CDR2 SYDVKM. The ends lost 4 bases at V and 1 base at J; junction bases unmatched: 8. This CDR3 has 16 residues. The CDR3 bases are TGTGCCAGCAGTTCTCCGTCCGGGACAGGGAACACTGAAGCTTTCTTT. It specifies CASSSPSGTGNTEAFF. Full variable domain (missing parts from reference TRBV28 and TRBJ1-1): DVKVTQSSRYLVKRTGEKVFLECVQDMDHENMFWYRQDPGLGLRLIYFSYDVKMKEKGDIPEGYSVSREKKERFSLILESASTNQTSMYLCASSSPSGTGNTEAFFGQGTRLTVV.

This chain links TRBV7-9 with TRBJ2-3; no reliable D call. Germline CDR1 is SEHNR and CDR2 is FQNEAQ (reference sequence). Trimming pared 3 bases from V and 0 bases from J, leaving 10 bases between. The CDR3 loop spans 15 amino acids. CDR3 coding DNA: TGTGCCAGCAGCTTGTCAGAGAAAAGCACAGATACGCAGTATTTT. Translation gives CASSLSEKSTDTQYF.

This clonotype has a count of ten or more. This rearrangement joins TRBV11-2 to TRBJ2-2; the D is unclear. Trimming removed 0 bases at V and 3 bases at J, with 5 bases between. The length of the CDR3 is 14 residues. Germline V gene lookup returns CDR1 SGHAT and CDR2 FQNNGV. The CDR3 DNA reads TGTGCCAGCAGCTTAGAGATGTACACCGGGGAGCTGTTTTTT. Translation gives CASSLEMYTGELFF.

The CDR3 nucleotides read TGTGCCACCAGCAGGACAGGGGTGGCTCAGCCCCAGCATTTT. It is translated as CATSRTGVAQPQHF. The chain joins TRBV15 to TRBJ1-5; TRBD1 agrees at 8 bases. The CDR3 loop spans 14 amino acids. V lost 3 bases, J lost 6 bases, and 4 bases stayed unmatched. In germline, CDR1 is LNHNV, CDR2 YYDKDF (reference sequence).

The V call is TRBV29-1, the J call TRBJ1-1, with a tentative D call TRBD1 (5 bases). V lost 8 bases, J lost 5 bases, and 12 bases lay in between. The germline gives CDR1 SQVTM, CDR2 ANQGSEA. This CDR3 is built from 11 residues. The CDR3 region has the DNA TGCAGCTGGGGACGAGGTACTGAAGCTTTCTTT. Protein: CSWGRGTEAFF.

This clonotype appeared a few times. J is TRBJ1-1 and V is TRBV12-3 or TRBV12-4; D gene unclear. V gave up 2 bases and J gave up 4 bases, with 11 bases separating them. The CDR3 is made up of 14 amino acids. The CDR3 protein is CASSLTAGITEAFF. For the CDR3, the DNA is TGTGCCAGCAGTTTAACGGCAGGCATCACTGAAGCTTTCTTT.

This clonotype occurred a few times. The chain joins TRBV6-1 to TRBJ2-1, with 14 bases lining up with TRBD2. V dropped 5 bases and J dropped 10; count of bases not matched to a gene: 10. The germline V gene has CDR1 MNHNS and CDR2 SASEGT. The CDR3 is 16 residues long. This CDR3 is CASSPPTSGRVDEQFF. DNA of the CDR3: TGTGCCAGCAGTCCACCGACTAGCGGGAGGGTAGACGAGCAGTTCTTC.

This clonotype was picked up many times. The CDR3 DNA sequence: TGCGCCAGCAGCTTGGCCTCAGCGGGTTGGTCCTACGAGCAGTACTTC. As protein: CASSLASAGWSYEQYF. This chain joins TRBV5-1 and TRBJ2-7; D is perhaps TRBD2 (6 bases). The CDR3 has 16 residues. Germline values: CDR1 SGHRS, CDR2 YFSETQ. V lost 0 bases to trimming and J lost 1 base, with 14 bases between them.

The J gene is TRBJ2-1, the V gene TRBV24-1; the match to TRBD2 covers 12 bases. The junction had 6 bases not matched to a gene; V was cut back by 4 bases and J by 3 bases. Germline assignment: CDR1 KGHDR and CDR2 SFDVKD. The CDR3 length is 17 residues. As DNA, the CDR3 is TGTGCCACCAGTGACCCCTCACTAGCGGGAGGCTACAATGAGCAGTTCTTC. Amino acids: CATSDPSLAGGYNEQFF.

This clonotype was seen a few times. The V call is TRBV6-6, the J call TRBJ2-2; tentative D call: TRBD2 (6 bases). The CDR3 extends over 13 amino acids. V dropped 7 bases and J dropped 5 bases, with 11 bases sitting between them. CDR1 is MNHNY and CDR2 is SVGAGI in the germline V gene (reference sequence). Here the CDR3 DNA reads TGTGCCAGCACCACTAGCTCAACCGGGGAGCTGTTTTTT. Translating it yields CASTTSSTGELFF.

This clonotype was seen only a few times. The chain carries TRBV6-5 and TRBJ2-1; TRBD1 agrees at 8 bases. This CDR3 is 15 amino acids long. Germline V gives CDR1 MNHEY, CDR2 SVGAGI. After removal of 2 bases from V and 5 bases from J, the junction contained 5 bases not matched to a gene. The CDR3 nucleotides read TGTGCCAGCAGTTACGGGCAGGGGGCTAACAATGAGCAGTTCTTC. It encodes CASSYGQGANNEQFF.